These 18 T cell receptor beta chains were all obtained from the same sample, sequenced in a study of T cell repertoires in cytomegalovirus infection. TCRdb re-called the reads through MiXCR, storing one row per CDR3 protein. The data show hundreds of thousands of distinct CDR3 sequences, approximately 40% seen once. The sequencing input was PBMCs. These receptors all come from a human donor in good health (CMV status not recorded). Some clones in this sample may be carry-over from other donors' samples.

This clonotype was picked up many times. V gene TRBV7-2 combines with J gene TRBJ1-2, with D hard to call. Germline V lookup: CDR1 SGHTA, CDR2 FQGNSA. The CDR3 has 11 residues. Trimming shortened V by 4 bases and J by 7 bases, and 7 bases separated the two germline ends. The CDR3: CASSSSLGYTF. CDR3 in DNA: TGTGCCAGCAGCTCCTCCCTTGGCTACACCTTC.

This clonotype appeared many times. CDR3: CASSLDAGVRAEAFF. CDR3 nucleotide sequence: TGTGCCAGCAGCTTGGATGCAGGGGTGAGGGCTGAAGCTTTCTTT. This chain uses TRBV7-2 with TRBJ1-1, with D maybe TRBD1 (6 bases). CDR3 length equals 15 residues. Trimming left V 3 bases short and J 6 bases short, with 17 bases between. Germline values: CDR1 SGHTA, CDR2 FQGNSA.

This clonotype was picked up a small number of times. The genes are TRBV6-2 or TRBV6-3 and TRBJ2-5; TRBD2 matches 10 bases. The CDR3 extends over 17 amino acids. J lost 2 bases, V lost 4 bases, and 10 bases had no gene match. Germline lookup yields CDR1 MNHEY and CDR2 SVGEGT. This CDR3 reads CASSLRRTSGRQETQYF. DNA of the CDR3: TGTGCCAGCAGTTTGAGACGGACTAGCGGACGACAAGAGACCCAGTACTTC.

In its sample, this clonotype was seen a few times. The V call is TRBV15, the J call TRBJ1-5; TRBD1 might be the D (6 bases). V gave up 6 bases and J gave up 4 bases, with 13 bases separating them. The CDR3 totals 14 residues. CDR1 is LNHNV and CDR2 is YYDKDF in the germline V gene (reference sequence). CDR3 protein: CATRKPQGNQPQHF. CDR3 nucleotides: TGTGCCACCAGGAAACCACAGGGAAATCAGCCCCAGCATTTT.

The chain couples TRBV25-1 to TRBJ2-5; 7 bases match TRBD2. The CDR3 has 14 amino acids. Germline assignment: CDR1 MGHDK and CDR2 SYGVNS. V lost 5 bases to trimming and J lost 0 bases; unmatched junction nucleotides: 3. This chain's CDR3 is CASSIAGYQETQYF. The CDR3 region has the DNA TGTGCCAGCAGTATAGCGGGTTACCAAGAGACCCAGTACTTC.

The chain recombines TRBV5-1 with TRBJ1-1; no definite D call. The CDR3 covers 15 residues. V gave up 1 base and J gave up 1 base, with 11 bases separating them. CDR1 and CDR2 (germline): SGHRS, YFSETQ. CDR3 sequence: CASSLFGDANTEAFF. The CDR3, as DNA: TGCGCCAGCAGCTTGTTTGGGGATGCGAACACTGAAGCTTTCTTT.

V gene TRBV20-1 combines with J gene TRBJ2-7; 9 bases are a match to TRBD1. This CDR3 region has 15 residues. The germline CDR1 and CDR2 sequences are DFQATT and SNEGSKA (reference sequence). The V segment lost 0 bases and the J segment 7 bases; nucleotides outside the gene matches: 10. DNA for the CDR3: TGCAGTGCTAGAGATGGGGTGACAGGGGGTGAAGAGCAGTACTTC. It codes for CSARDGVTGGEEQYF.

The CDR3 here is CASSEPDEAFF. The DNA of the CDR3 is TGTGCCAGCAGTGAACCGGATGAAGCTTTCTTT. The gene calls are TRBV2 and TRBJ1-1, with D uncertain. CDR1 is SNHLY and CDR2 is FYNNEI in the germline V gene. Deletions cut 2 bases from V and 7 bases from J, with 5 bases between. The CDR3 length is 11 residues. Drawing the rest from reference TRBV2 and TRBJ1-1, the complete variable domain is EPEVTQTPSHQVTQMGQEVILRCVPISNHLYFYWYRQILGQKVEFLVSFYNNEISEKSEIFDDQFSVERPDGSNFTLKIRSTKLEDSAMYFCASSEPDEAFFGQGTRLTVV.

This clonotype came up many times. The rearrangement joins TRBV10-3 to TRBJ1-2; D remains unclear. The V gene's germline CDR1 is ENHRY and CDR2 SYGVKD. Trimming took off 3 bases at V and 0 bases at J, with 8 bases between the two ends. The CDR3 runs to 14 residues. Here the CDR3 DNA reads TGTGCCATCAGTGACAGGCCTACTAACTATGGCTACACCTTC. This translates into CAISDRPTNYGYTF.

This clonotype came up many times. The rearrangement uses TRBV7-2 and TRBJ2-3; D ambiguous. Germline assignment: CDR1 SGHTA and CDR2 FQGNSA. Trimming shortened V by 0 bases and J by 2 bases, and 9 bases separated the two germline ends. This CDR3 spans 15 amino acids. The CDR3: CASSLAGFATDTQYF. CDR3 in DNA: TGTGCCAGCAGCTTAGCGGGGTTTGCCACAGATACGCAGTATTTT. The whole variable domain, filled in from reference TRBV7-2 and TRBJ2-3, reads GAGVSQSPSNKVTEKGKDVELRCDPISGHTALYWYRQSLGQGLEFLIYFQGNSAPDKSGLPSDRFSAERTGGSVSTLTIQRTQQEDSAVYLCASSLAGFATDTQYFGPGTRLTVL.

V gene TRBV28 combines with J gene TRBJ2-2; 7 bases agree with TRBD1. With V trimmed by 5 bases and J by 6 bases, 9 bases remained unmatched. This CDR3 has 15 amino acids. Germline values: CDR1 MDHEN, CDR2 SYDVKM. The CDR3 is CASSKLTGASGELFF. CDR3 in DNA: TGTGCCAGCAGTAAACTAACAGGGGCGTCCGGGGAGCTGTTTTTT.

In this sample, this clonotype turned up a few times. The chain employs TRBV11-2 and TRBJ2-1; 7 positions agree with TRBD1. J gave up 5 bases and V 5 bases, and 12 bases lay outside the gene matches. CDR3 size: 16 residues. Germline V gives CDR1 SGHAT, CDR2 FQNNGV. The CDR3 is CASSPLTGTKHNEQFF. CDR3 coding DNA: TGTGCCAGCAGCCCTTTGACAGGGACGAAACACAATGAGCAGTTCTTC.

The rearrangement uses TRBV7-8 and TRBJ2-3, with D tentatively TRBD2 (6 bases). Looked up from germline, CDR1 is SGHVS and CDR2 is FQNEAQ. The CDR3 loop spans 17 amino acids. The V gene lost 1 base and the J gene lost 6 bases, with 20 bases spanning the gap. The CDR3 here is CASSLERTAAGRDTQYF. The CDR3 nucleotides read TGTGCCAGCAGCTTAGAGCGAACGGCGGCAGGGAGGGATACGCAGTATTTT.

In regard to this clonotype: Compared with germline, one end of the junction differs, possibly owing to a read error. V is TRBV28 and J is TRBJ1-2; perhaps TRBD1 as D (6 bases). This CDR3 has 12 amino acids. Germline-derived CDR1 and CDR2 are MDHEN and SYDVKM. The CDR3: CASRAGQGPAGF. The DNA for the CDR3 is TGTGCCAGCAGGGCCGGGCAGGGGCCCGCAGGCTTC.

This clonotype was seen only a few times. The V and J genes are TRBV12-5 and TRBJ1-6; maybe TRBD1 (5 bases). Trimming removed 2 bases from V and 8 bases from J, with 22 bases in between. The CDR3 runs to 18 residues. Germline V gene sequence: CDR1 LGHNT, CDR2 FRNRAP. The CDR3 reads CASGLPTVEGRTDSPLHF. CDR3 DNA: TGTGCTAGTGGTTTGCCAACGGTAGAGGGGCGTACTGATTCACCCCTCCACTTT. Supplemented by reference TRBV12-5 and TRBJ1-6, the full variable domain reads DARVTQTPRHKVTEMGQEVTMRCQPILGHNTVFWYRQTMMQGLELLAYFRNRAPLDDSGMPKDRFSAEMPDATLATLKIQPSEPRDSAVYFCASGLPTVEGRTDSPLHFGNGTRLTVT.

This clonotype showed up just a few times. The V gene is TRBV11-1, the J gene TRBJ2-5, with TRBD1 identical over 8 bases. J was trimmed by 3 bases and V by 4 bases; bases with no gene match: 7. Per germline, CDR1 SGHAT and CDR2 FQDESV (reference sequence). The CDR3 runs 15 residues. The CDR3 nucleotides read TGTGCCAGCAGCTCGGACAGGGCGGAGGAAGAGACCCAGTACTTC. Its protein is CASSSDRAEEETQYF.

This clonotype appeared a few times. V is TRBV12-3 or TRBV12-4 and J is TRBJ1-2; 8 nucleotides align to TRBD1. V dropped 6 bases and J dropped 3; count of bases not matched to a gene: 9. This CDR3 comprises 15 residues. The CDR3 nucleotides read TGTGCCAGCAGGGAAAAGACAGGGGAAGACTATGGCTACACCTTC. This codes for CASREKTGEDYGYTF.

V gene TRBV5-1 combines with J gene TRBJ2-5; TRBD1 agrees at 7 bases. The V gene's germline CDR1 is SGHRS and CDR2 YFSETQ. CDR3 length: 13 amino acids. V lost 4 bases to trimming and J lost 5 bases; unmatched junction nucleotides: 5. CDR3: CASSERGPETQYF. DNA of the CDR3: TGCGCCAGCAGCGAAAGGGGGCCGGAGACCCAGTACTTC. Complete variable domain (other parts from reference TRBV5-1 and TRBJ2-5): KAGVTQTPRYLIKTRGQQVTLSCSPISGHRSVSWYQQTPGQGLQFLFEYFSETQRNKGNFPGRFSGRQFSNSRSEMNVSTLELGDSALYLCASSERGPETQYFGPGTRLLVL.